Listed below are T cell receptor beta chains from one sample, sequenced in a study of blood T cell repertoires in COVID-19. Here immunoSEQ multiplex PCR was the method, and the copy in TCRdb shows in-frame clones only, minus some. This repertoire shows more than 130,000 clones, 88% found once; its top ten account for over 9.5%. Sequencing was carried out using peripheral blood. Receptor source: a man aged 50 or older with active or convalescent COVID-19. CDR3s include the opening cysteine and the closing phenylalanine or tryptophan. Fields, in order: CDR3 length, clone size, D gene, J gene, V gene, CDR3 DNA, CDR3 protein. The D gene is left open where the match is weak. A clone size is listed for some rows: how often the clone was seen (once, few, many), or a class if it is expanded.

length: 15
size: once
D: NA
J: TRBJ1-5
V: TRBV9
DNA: TGTGCCAGCAGCGTAGGAGGGAACGGCAATCAGCCCCAGCATTTT
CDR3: CASSVGGNGNQPQHF

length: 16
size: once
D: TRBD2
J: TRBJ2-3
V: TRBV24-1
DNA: TGTGCCACCAGTGGCCCGGGACTAGGGAACGCAGATACGCAGTATTTT
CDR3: CATSGPGLGNADTQYF

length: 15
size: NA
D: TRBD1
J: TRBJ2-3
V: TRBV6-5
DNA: TGTGCCAGCGGACCCCAGGGGGCCAGCACAGATACGCAGTATTTT
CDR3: CASGPQGASTDTQYF

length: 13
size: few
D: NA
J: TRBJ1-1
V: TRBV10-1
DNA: TGCGCCAGCAGTGCAGGGGTGAACACTGAAGCTTTCTTT
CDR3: CASSAGVNTEAFF

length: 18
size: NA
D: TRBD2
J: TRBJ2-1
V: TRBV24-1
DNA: TGTGCCACCAGTGATTACGGGACTAGCGGGAGGGCCTACAATGAGCAGTTCTTC
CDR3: CATSDYGTSGRAYNEQFF

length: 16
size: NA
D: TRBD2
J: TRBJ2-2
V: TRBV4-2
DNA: TGTGCCAGCACCCTACTAGCGGGAGAATTCCCCGGGGAGCTGTTTTTT
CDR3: CASTLLAGEFPGELFF

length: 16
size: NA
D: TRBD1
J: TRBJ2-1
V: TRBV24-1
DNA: TGTGCCACCAGTGAGCGGGGACAGGGGGGTTACAATGAGCAGTTCTTC
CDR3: CATSERGQGGYNEQFF

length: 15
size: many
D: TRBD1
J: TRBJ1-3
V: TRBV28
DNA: TGTGCCAGCAGTTTAAGCCGACAGGGCAGAAACACCATATATTTT
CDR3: CASSLSRQGRNTIYF

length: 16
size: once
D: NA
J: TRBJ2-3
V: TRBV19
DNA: TGTGCCAGTAGTCCCTCGACAGACGCCGCAACAGATACGCAGTATTTT
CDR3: CASSPSTDAATDTQYF

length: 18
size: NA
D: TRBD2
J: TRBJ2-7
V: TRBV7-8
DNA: TGTGCCAGCAGCTTACCCCCTAGGACTAGCGGGAGGTCCTACGAGCAGTACTTC
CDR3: CASSLPPRTSGRSYEQYF

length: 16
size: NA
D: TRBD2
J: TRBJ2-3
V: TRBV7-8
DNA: TGTGCCAGCAGCGGCCGAGGAGCGGGAGGCACAGATACGCAGTATTTT
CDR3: CASSGRGAGGTDTQYF

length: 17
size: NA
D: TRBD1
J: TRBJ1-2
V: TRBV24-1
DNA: TGTGCCACCAGTAGTTCGGGAGGGACAGGGCATCGGGATGGCTACACCTTC
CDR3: CATSSSGGTGHRDGYTF

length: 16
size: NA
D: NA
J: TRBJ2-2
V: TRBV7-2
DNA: TGTGCCAGCAGCTTAAGGGGGAGGGCGCACACCGGGGAGCTGTTTTTT
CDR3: CASSLRGRAHTGELFF

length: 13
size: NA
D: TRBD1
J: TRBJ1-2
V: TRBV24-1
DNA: TGTGCCACCAGCGAGGTGGACAGGGAAGACTACACCTTC
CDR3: CATSEVDREDYTF

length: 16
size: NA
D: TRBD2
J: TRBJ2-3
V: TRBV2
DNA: TGTGCCAGCAGCTACCCGAAGAGCGGGATTTTGGATACGCAGTATTTT
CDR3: CASSYPKSGILDTQYF

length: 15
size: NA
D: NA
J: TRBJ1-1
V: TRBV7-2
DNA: TGTGCCAGCAGCTTAGCGCGGGGGGAGGCCACTGAAGCTTTCTTT
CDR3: CASSLARGEATEAFF

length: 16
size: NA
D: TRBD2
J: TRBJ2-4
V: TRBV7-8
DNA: TGTGCCAGCAGCTTCCAGACGGCGGGAGCTAAAAACATTCAGTACTTC
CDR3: CASSFQTAGAKNIQYF

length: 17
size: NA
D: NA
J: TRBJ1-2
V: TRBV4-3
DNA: TGCGCCAGCAGCCAAGATAGAGCAGGCACCATGAACTATGGCTACACCTTC
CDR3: CASSQDRAGTMNYGYTF

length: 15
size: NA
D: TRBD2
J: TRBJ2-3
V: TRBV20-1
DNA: TGCAGTGCTAGTAGTTCGGGACTAGGAACAGATACGCAGTATTTT
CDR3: CSASSSGLGTDTQYF

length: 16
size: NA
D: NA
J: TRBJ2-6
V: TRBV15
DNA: TGTGCCACCTCTGAACAGGGCGCCGCTGGGGCCAACGTCCTGACTTTC
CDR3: CATSEQGAAGANVLTF

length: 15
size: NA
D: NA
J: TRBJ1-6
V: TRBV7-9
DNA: TGTGCCAGCAGCTTAACTACAGGAAATAATTCACCCCTCCACTTT
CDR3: CASSLTTGNNSPLHF

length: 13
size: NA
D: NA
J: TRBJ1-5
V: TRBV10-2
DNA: TGCGCCAGCAGACTGGGCCCAAATCAGCCCCAGCATTTT
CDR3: CASRLGPNQPQHF